This T cell receptor beta chain was observed in a study of regulatory T cells in long-lasting Graves disease. Whole-study context: Graves' patients, diagnosed recently, had received antithyroid drugs under 3 months.

At least ten counts were recorded for this clonotype. Its specificity is not known. Study findings and constraints: Persistent Graves' patients possessed reduced TCR diversity relative to recently diagnosed ones.

Regarding time point: newly diagnosed GD, antithyroid drugs for less than 3 months. The authors made the TCR library using RNA they extracted from PBMCs. Building of the TCR beta libraries involved iRepertoire HTBI primers and Arm-PCR of CDR3 regions. One entry per CDR3 protein, called by TCRdb with MiXCR from the multiplex PCR reads. This table holds roughly 220,000 distinct CDR3 sequences, around 19% found once. Germline CDR1 reads DFQATT; CDR2 reads SNEGSKA (reference sequence). Deletions cut 1 base from V and 1 base from J, with 6 bases between. CDR3 length equals 13 residues. The receptor was derived from a female donor with Graves disease. This chain connects TRBV20-1 to TRBJ2-3; no clear D gene. The input for sequencing was peripheral blood mononuclear cells (PBMCs), taken at new diagnosis, from a patient treated with antithyroid drugs. Here the CDR3 reads CSARGSGTDTQYF. The CDR3 DNA follows: TGCAGTGCTAGAGGGAGTGGCACAGATACGCAGTATTTT.